The 22 T cell receptor beta chains given below trace back to one sample, sequenced in a study of shared clonotypes between healthy human individuals. Method: immunoSEQ multiplex PCR; TCRdb's copy keeps in-frame clones and lacks some. The sample shows about 2.2 million clones, over 85% of them seen only once. Cells designated naive CD8 were CD45RO-negative and were positively selected for CCR7, with terminally differentiated effector memory CD45RA+ cells excluded. Sequences were obtained from naive CD8+ T cells from PBMCs. These receptors were taken from a man between 18 and 29 years old in good health. Some clones in this sample may be carry-over from other donors' samples.

The chain couples TRBV7-8 to TRBJ2-7; D may be TRBD1 (5 bases). The CDR3 length is 15 residues. Germline values: CDR1 SGHVS, CDR2 FQNEAQ. V was cut by 5 bases and J by 3 bases, with 17 bases left in between. DNA for the CDR3: TGTGCCAGCAGCCCACCCCAAGGGGCCCTCTACGAGCAGTACTTC. Translation gives CASSPPQGALYEQYF.

This chain connects TRBV5-6 to TRBJ2-1; 16 nucleotides match TRBD2. Germline lookup yields CDR1 SGHDT and CDR2 YYEEEE. There are 15 residues in the CDR3. V lost 3 bases, J lost 7 bases, and 1 base stayed unmatched. CDR3 bases: TGTGCCAGCAGCTCGGGACTAGCGGGAGGGAATGAGCAGTTCTTC. It specifies CASSSGLAGGNEQFF.

The chain employs TRBV15 and TRBJ2-7; D unclear. Germline V gives CDR1 LNHNV, CDR2 YYDKDF (reference sequence). The ends were cut back, 0 bases at V and 5 bases at J, with 8 bases in the middle. The CDR3 spans 13 residues. The CDR3 sequence: CATSRDSKDEQYF. The CDR3 region has the DNA TGTGCCACCAGCAGAGATTCTAAGGACGAGCAGTACTTC.

About this clone itself: In the same sample, other DNA sequences code for this CDR3. The rearrangement joins TRBV4-1 to TRBJ2-7; 8 bases are a match to TRBD2. CDR1 is MGHRA, CDR2 YSYEKL, per germline. The length of the CDR3 is 14 residues. With 3 bases clipped from V and 3 bases from J, the junction kept 4 bases outside the gene matches. The chain's CDR3 is CASSHGTRSYEQYF. DNA for the CDR3: TGCGCCAGCAGCCACGGGACTAGGAGCTACGAGCAGTACTTC.

This CDR3 is CASSLTSGRANIQYF. CDR3 coding DNA: TGCGCCAGCAGCTTGACTAGCGGGAGGGCCAACATTCAGTACTTC. The J gene is TRBJ2-4, the V gene TRBV5-1, with TRBD2 identical over 13 bases. CDR1 is SGHRS, CDR2 YFSETQ, per germline. CDR3 length: 15 residues. V was clipped by 1 base and J by 7 bases; unmatched bases: 2.

V gene TRBV10-3 combines with J gene TRBJ1-4; D gene uncertain. The CDR3 is 15 residues long. Trimming removed 0 bases at V and 4 bases at J, with 9 bases between. Looked up from germline, CDR1 is ENHRY and CDR2 is SYGVKD. The chain's CDR3 is CAISESGILNEKLFF. CDR3 nucleotides: TGTGCCATCAGTGAGTCCGGGATCCTTAATGAAAAACTGTTTTTT.

The chain uses TRBV7-9 and TRBJ1-6; TRBD1 matches 7 bases. Trimming removed 6 bases from V and 5 bases from J; junction bases left unmatched: 4. CDR1 SEHNR and CDR2 FQNEAQ come from the germline V gene (reference sequence). The CDR3 is 14 amino acids. The CDR3 DNA is TGTGCCAGCAGTGACAGGGTCCATAATTCACCCCTCCACTTT. This translates into CASSDRVHNSPLHF.

The chain joins TRBV30 to TRBJ1-1; D is undetermined. With 4 bases removed from V and 3 bases from J, the gap between germline ends came to 12 bases. Germline assignment: CDR1 GTSNPN and CDR2 SVGIG (reference sequence). The CDR3 totals 13 residues. The CDR3 sequence: CAWTVVPDTEAFF. The CDR3 bases are TGTGCCTGGACGGTGGTGCCTGACACTGAAGCTTTCTTT.

The chain has TRBV27 and TRBJ1-5, with D unclear. Trimming cost V 5 bases and J 4 bases, with 12 bases left between them. There are 14 residues in the CDR3. Germline loops: CDR1 MNHEY, CDR2 SMNVEV (reference sequence). The CDR3 nucleotides are TGTGCCAGCAGTCGTGATGTCGGGAATCAGCCCCAGCATTTT. Protein product: CASSRDVGNQPQHF.

This rearrangement joins TRBV7-6 to TRBJ2-1; perhaps TRBD2 as D (6 bases). CDR3 length: 15 amino acids. Germline V gives CDR1 SGHVS, CDR2 FNYEAQ. V was clipped by 0 bases and J by 7 bases, with 13 bases between them. The CDR3 sequence is CASSLAAGSTNEQFF. DNA for the CDR3: TGTGCCAGCAGCTTAGCAGCGGGCTCCACGAATGAGCAGTTCTTC. Looking up the rest from reference TRBV7-6 and TRBJ2-1 gives the full variable domain: GAGVSQSPRYKVTKRGQDVALRCDPISGHVSLYWYRQALGQGPEFLTYFNYEAQQDKSGLPNDRFSAERPEGSISTLTIQRTEQRDSAMYRCASSLAAGSTNEQFFGPGTRLTVL.

This clone turned up a few times. Other nucleotide sequences from this sample produce the same CDR3. The chain joins TRBV2 to TRBJ1-4; D uncertain. The CDR3 extends over 14 amino acids. Germline V CDR1 and CDR2: SNHLY, FYNNEI. V shed 3 bases and J shed 0 bases, with 5 bases lying between them. The CDR3 region is CASSDRATNEKLFF. The CDR3, as DNA: TGTGCCAGCAGTGACCGCGCAACTAATGAAAAACTGTTTTTT.

The rearrangement links TRBV7-9 to TRBJ1-1, with D perhaps TRBD1 (5 bases). V lost 7 bases, J lost 5 bases, and 8 bases lay in between. The CDR3 extends over 11 amino acids. Germline values: CDR1 SEHNR, CDR2 FQNEAQ (reference sequence). The CDR3 region is CASIEGTEAFF. The DNA for the CDR3 is TGTGCCAGCATCGAGGGGACTGAAGCTTTCTTT.

V is TRBV2 and J is TRBJ1-5; weak D call: TRBD1 (6 bases). Trimming took 2 bases from V and 5 from J, leaving 10 bases between them. This CDR3 spans 14 amino acids. Germline assignment: CDR1 SNHLY and CDR2 FYNNEI. DNA for the CDR3: TGTGCCAGCAGTGAAATCGGGGGCTATCAGCCCCAGCATTTT. Amino acids: CASSEIGGYQPQHF.

The J gene is TRBJ1-2, the V gene TRBV9, with 7 bases fitting TRBD1. V gave up 5 bases and J gave up 2 bases; unmatched junction bases: 12. Germline V gene data show CDR1 as SGDLS and CDR2 as YYNGEE. The CDR3 sequence is 16 residues long. Here the CDR3 reads CASSYNERGPNYGYTF. The CDR3 nucleotides are TGTGCCAGCAGTTACAACGAGAGGGGGCCCAACTATGGCTACACCTTC.

V usage is TRBV4-3 and J usage is TRBJ2-7; D tentatively reads TRBD1 or TRBD2 (5 bases each). Trimming removed 4 bases from V and 0 bases from J, with 19 bases in between. This CDR3 is 17 amino acids long. Germline V gene data show CDR1 as LGHNA and CDR2 as YSLEER. The CDR3 sequence: CASSPGQTGTVSYEQYF. The CDR3 DNA sequence: TGCGCCAGCAGCCCGGGGCAGACCGGGACGGTCTCCTACGAGCAGTACTTC.

The chain uses TRBV19 and TRBJ1-1; no clear D. The CDR3 loop spans 14 amino acids. Germline V gene sequence: CDR1 LNHDA, CDR2 SQIVND (reference sequence). The germline V and J ends were trimmed by 8 bases and 0 bases, with 13 bases remaining between them. The CDR3 DNA follows: TGTGCCAGTTCATGGCGGACGGTGAACACTGAAGCTTTCTTT. Residues: CASSWRTVNTEAFF.

This chain joins TRBV6-5 and TRBJ2-1; tentatively, D is TRBD2 (6 bases). The CDR3 totals 15 residues. The V gene lost 5 bases and the J gene lost 5 bases, with 16 bases spanning the gap. Germline V CDR1 and CDR2: MNHEY, SVGAGI. CDR3: CASSAYLAPHNEQFF. In nucleotides, the CDR3 is TGTGCCAGCAGTGCGTACCTAGCGCCCCACAATGAGCAGTTCTTC.

V usage is TRBV5-1 and J usage is TRBJ2-7, with D perhaps matching TRBD1 (6 bases). V was pared by 7 bases and J by 4 bases, with 21 bases between. The CDR3 length is 15 residues. CDR1 SGHRS and CDR2 YFSETQ come from the germline V gene. In DNA form, the CDR3 reads TGCGCCAGCCATATCAAAGAGGGGGAGACTTACGAGCAGTACTTC. Its protein product is CASHIKEGETYEQYF.

The chain links TRBV7-2 to TRBJ2-7, with 7 bases aligning to TRBD1. Trimming took 5 bases from V and 2 from J; bases not matched to a gene: 9. The CDR3 has 15 residues. The germline gives CDR1 SGHTA, CDR2 FQGNSA. In DNA, the CDR3 is TGTGCCAGCAGCCACCGGGACAGCATAACCTACGAGCAGTACTTC. Translating it yields CASSHRDSITYEQYF.

V usage is TRBV7-9 and J usage is TRBJ2-3, with TRBD2 as a possible D gene (6 bases). There are 15 residues in the CDR3. The V and J ends lost 3 bases and 5 bases respectively, with 15 bases between them. The germline V gene encodes CDR1 SEHNR and CDR2 FQNEAQ (reference sequence). The CDR3 DNA reads as TGTGCCAGCAGCTTGAACGGGAGTTACGGAGATACGCAGTATTTT. The encoded protein is CASSLNGSYGDTQYF.

The V call is TRBV5-4, the J call TRBJ2-1; D remains ambiguous. The germline V gene has CDR1 SGHNT and CDR2 YYREEE (reference sequence). There are 11 residues in the CDR3. V was trimmed by 4 bases and J by 7 bases, leaving 6 bases between them. The CDR3 DNA reads TGTGCCAGCAGCGACTTTAATGAGCAGTTCTTC. As protein: CASSDFNEQFF.

The chain uses TRBV5-4 and TRBJ2-7; the match to TRBD1 covers 9 bases. Germline CDR1 and CDR2: SGHNT and YYREEE (reference sequence). Losses at the gene ends were 4 bases for V and 3 bases for J; bases not matched to a gene: 8. The CDR3 has 15 amino acids. CDR3 nucleotide sequence: TGTGCCAGCAGCGTCGCCCCGGGACAGGGCTACGAGCAGTACTTC. This sequence encodes CASSVAPGQGYEQYF.